The entry below gives a single T cell receptor beta chain sequence along with its context. The sample is drawn from a study of CD8 T cells in Susac syndrome. The CDR3 is 15 residues long. Germline CDR1 DFQATT, CDR2 SNEGSKA (reference sequence). V lost 0 bases to trimming and J lost 4 bases; unmatched junction nucleotides: 6. The multiple sclerosis control group comprised treatment-naive patients with stable or active relapsing-remitting disease. Negative isolation was applied to CD8+ and CD4+ T cells, and FACS enrichment was applied to TEMRA cells. Reverse transcription of 0.5 to 1 ug RNA was performed with random hexamers. TCRdb re-derived calls from the immunoSEQ multiplex PCR reads in MiXCR, one entry per CDR3 protein. The data show 65,000 to 80,000 distinct CDR3 sequences, roughly 91% seen once.

This clonotype was obtained from a human donor with multiple sclerosis. The chain employs TRBV20-1 and TRBJ2-5; 9 bases are shared with TRBD2. The sequenced material came from CD8+ T cells from PBMCs. The CDR3 here is CSARDRLAGSETQYF. The CDR3 DNA reads as TGCAGTGCTAGAGATCGCCTAGCGGGATCAGAGACCCAGTACTTC.